One and the same sample provided the 32 T cell receptor beta chains below, sequenced in a study of cytomegalovirus exposure and HLA in healthy donors. Use of 60 Vbeta and 13 Jbeta primers characterized the PCR. Profiling relied on immunoSEQ multiplex PCR, and the TCRdb table lists in-frame clones only, not all of them. This sample has approximately 80,000 clones, with approximately 78% found just once. The sample consisted of PBMCs. These receptors were obtained from a male donor in good health and CMV-seropositive.

The chain couples TRBV9 to TRBJ1-1; D unresolved. Germline CDR1 is SGDLS and CDR2 is YYNGEE. Trimming cost V 0 bases and J 1 base, with 4 bases left between them. The length of the CDR3 is 13 residues. The DNA for the CDR3 is TGTGCCAGCAGCGTAGTCCGGAACACTGAAGCTTTCTTT. The encoded protein is CASSVVRNTEAFF.

This clone was counted a single time. The chain employs TRBV20-1 and TRBJ2-1, with a weak D call TRBD2 (6 bases). Trimming cost V 7 bases and J 11 bases, with 15 bases left between them. Germline V gene data show CDR1 as DFQATT and CDR2 as SNEGSKA (reference sequence). The CDR3 totals 11 residues. The CDR3 loop is CSVLPGLKQFF. The CDR3 nucleotides read TGCAGTGTATTACCGGGACTGAAGCAGTTCTTC.

The chain uses TRBV30 and TRBJ2-3; weak D call: TRBD2 (5 bases). Germline V gene sequence: CDR1 GTSNPN, CDR2 SVGIG (reference sequence). CDR3 size: 17 residues. V was cut by 3 bases and J by 4 bases, with 23 bases left in between. The CDR3 protein is CAWSRANGWESADTQYF. CDR3 in DNA: TGTGCCTGGAGCCGAGCTAACGGCTGGGAGTCGGCAGATACGCAGTATTTT.

The chain joins TRBV5-1 to TRBJ1-6; TRBD1 agrees at 9 bases. The CDR3 is made up of 14 amino acids. Germline CDR1 SGHRS, CDR2 YFSETQ. After removal of 6 bases from V and 7 bases from J, the junction contained 5 bases not matched to a gene. CDR3 amino acids: CASKEDRGNSPLHF. CDR3 bases: TGCGCCAGCAAAGAGGACAGGGGCAATTCACCCCTCCACTTT.

J is TRBJ2-3 and V is TRBV7-9, with D uncertain. Germline CDR1 reads SEHNR; CDR2 reads FQNEAQ (reference sequence). V was shortened by 7 bases and J by 0 bases, with 8 bases between the two germline ends. The CDR3 is 13 residues long. CDR3 region: CASMFGSTDTQYF. The CDR3 DNA is TGTGCCAGCATGTTCGGGAGCACAGATACGCAGTATTTT.

The chain joins TRBV7-2 to TRBJ2-7; unclear D gene. This CDR3 is 14 amino acids long. Germline CDR1 SGHTA, CDR2 FQGNSA. V was trimmed by 5 bases and J by 3 bases, leaving 14 bases between them. CDR3 region: CASSQDGLFYEQYF. The DNA of the CDR3 is TGTGCCAGCAGCCAAGATGGGCTATTCTACGAGCAGTACTTC.

This clone has a handful of counts. The chain employs TRBV5-4 and TRBJ2-1; D remains ambiguous. The CDR3 is 13 amino acids. Germline CDR1 reads SGHNT; CDR2 reads YYREEE (reference sequence). Trimming took off 4 bases at V and 2 bases at J, with 7 bases between the two ends. CDR3: CASSNRAYNEQFF. The CDR3 DNA sequence: TGTGCCAGCAGCAACCGGGCCTACAATGAGCAGTTCTTC.

A note on this clone: A junction boundary mismatches the germline segment, possibly from a read error. V and J are TRBV19 and TRBJ2-2; possible D gene TRBD1, 5 bases. The CDR3 totals 13 residues. Germline CDR1 is LNHDA and CDR2 is SQIVND (reference sequence). Written as DNA, the CDR3 is TGCCTAAGACCAGGGTGGTACACCGGGGAGCTGTTTTTT. Protein sequence: CLRPGWYTGELFF.

The chain couples TRBV27 to TRBJ2-2, with D perhaps TRBD2 (5 bases). Per germline, CDR1 MNHEY and CDR2 SMNVEV (reference sequence). Trimming pared 7 bases from V and 4 bases from J, leaving 19 bases between. The CDR3 is 16 amino acids. The CDR3 DNA reads TGTGCCAGCACCCGAGGGCCTAGCCTCAGCACCGGGGAGCTGTTTTTT. Its translation is CASTRGPSLSTGELFF.

The chain couples TRBV7-9 to TRBJ1-3; 9 nucleotides match TRBD1. CDR1 is SEHNR, CDR2 FQNEAQ, per germline (reference sequence). CDR3 length: 15 amino acids. The J segment lost 4 bases and the V segment lost 3 bases, leaving 4 bases of the junction unmatched. The DNA of the CDR3 is TGTGCCAGCAGCTTTGCGACAGGGGGGGGAAACACCATATATTTT. Encoded protein: CASSFATGGGNTIYF.

The gene calls are TRBV19 and TRBJ1-3; D remains ambiguous. The CDR3 runs 14 residues. Trimming stripped 6 bases from V and 3 bases from J, with 12 bases between. CDR1 is LNHDA, CDR2 SQIVND, per germline (reference sequence). The CDR3 bases are TGTGCCAGTAGGCTACGTGTCGGTGGAAACACCATATATTTT. Protein product: CASRLRVGGNTIYF.

The genes are TRBV15 and TRBJ2-7, with TRBD1 matching over 8 bases. The trim removed 5 bases at V and 2 bases at J, leaving 20 bases unmatched. The germline V gene has CDR1 LNHNV and CDR2 YYDKDF (reference sequence). This CDR3 region has 19 residues. The CDR3: CATSPTPGQGRFLPYEQYF. In DNA, the CDR3 is TGTGCCACCAGCCCAACCCCCGGACAGGGAAGGTTCTTACCCTACGAGCAGTACTTC.

This clone has a handful of counts. V usage is TRBV19 and J usage is TRBJ2-3; 11 bases agree with TRBD2. CDR1 and CDR2 from the germline V gene are LNHDA and SQIVND (reference sequence). V lost 5 bases and J lost 5; bases outside the gene matches: 12. The CDR3 consists of 17 residues. In DNA, the CDR3 is TGTGCCAGTAGTCAGATAATAGCGGGAGGGCGGAAAGATACGCAGTATTTT. This gives the protein CASSQIIAGGRKDTQYF.

This chain links TRBV7-6 with TRBJ2-1; the D is unclear. The CDR3 runs 12 residues. V lost 2 bases, J lost 9 bases, and 8 bases lay in between. CDR1 and CDR2 from the germline V gene are SGHVS and FNYEAQ. The CDR3, as DNA: TGTGCCAGCAGCTTAACGGCGGCTGAGCAGTTCTTC. Protein: CASSLTAAEQFF. The whole variable domain, remainder taken from reference TRBV7-6 and TRBJ2-1, is GAGVSQSPRYKVTKRGQDVALRCDPISGHVSLYWYRQALGQGPEFLTYFNYEAQQDKSGLPNDRFSAERPEGSISTLTIQRTEQRDSAMYRCASSLTAAEQFFGPGTRLTVL.

The J gene is TRBJ2-7, the V gene TRBV6-1, with no clear D. The ends were cut back, 2 bases at V and 4 bases at J, with 15 bases in the middle. The CDR3 loop spans 15 amino acids. Germline V gene data show CDR1 as MNHNS and CDR2 as SASEGT. CDR3 DNA: TGTGCCAGCAGTGAAAAGGTCGCTCCAGGATACGAGCAGTACTTC. The encoded protein is CASSEKVAPGYEQYF.

The rearrangement links TRBV5-1 to TRBJ2-5, with 12 bases matching TRBD2. The CDR3 is 15 amino acids. Germline CDR1 and CDR2: SGHRS and YFSETQ. Losses at the gene ends were 4 bases for V and 9 bases for J; bases not matched to a gene: 10. CDR3 amino acids: CASSDPILAGGPQYF. The CDR3 bases are TGCGCCAGCAGCGATCCTATTCTAGCGGGAGGGCCCCAGTACTTC.

The chain employs TRBV20-1 and TRBJ1-2; maybe TRBD1 (5 bases). Germline V CDR1 and CDR2: DFQATT, SNEGSKA (reference sequence). The CDR3 is made up of 10 amino acids. The germline V and J ends were trimmed by 5 bases and 11 bases, with 12 bases remaining between them. The CDR3 loop reads CSAGGTAYTF. The CDR3 DNA reads as TGCAGTGCTGGGGGGACGGCTTACACCTTC.

The V gene is TRBV19, the J gene TRBJ1-5; D is perhaps TRBD1 (6 bases). CDR1 and CDR2 (germline): LNHDA, SQIVND (reference sequence). This CDR3 is built from 14 residues. V was clipped by 6 bases and J by 5 bases, with 14 bases between them. The CDR3 DNA follows: TGTGCCAGTAGGCCTACAGGGCCGTATCAGCCCCAGCATTTT. The encoded protein is CASRPTGPYQPQHF.

CDR3 region: CASNEAGQGGTEAFF. The CDR3 nucleotides are TGTGCCAGCAACGAGGCGGGACAGGGTGGCACTGAAGCTTTCTTT. This chain joins TRBV2 and TRBJ1-1, with 9 nucleotides matching TRBD1. CDR3 size: 15 residues. The germline V gene has CDR1 SNHLY and CDR2 FYNNEI. J lost 4 bases, V lost 7 bases, and 10 bases had no gene match.

The chain has TRBV28 and TRBJ2-7; TRBD2 might be the D (5 bases). V was cut by 5 bases and J by 0 bases, with 11 bases left in between. The CDR3 runs 14 residues. Germline V CDR1 and CDR2: MDHEN, SYDVKM. CDR3 residues: CASSPPGISYEQYF. CDR3 DNA sequence: TGTGCCAGCAGTCCCCCGGGGATCTCCTACGAGCAGTACTTC.

The genes are TRBV30 and TRBJ2-5; D is possibly TRBD1 (6 bases). CDR3 length: 15 residues. V dropped 2 bases and J dropped 5 bases, with 18 bases sitting between them. Germline V gene data show CDR1 as GTSNPN and CDR2 as SVGIG (reference sequence). The CDR3 DNA reads as TGTGCCTGGAGTATTGAAGGGGGTGGTGAGGAGACCCAGTACTTC. Translating gives CAWSIEGGGEETQYF.

This chain uses TRBV19 with TRBJ2-2; 9 bases are shared with TRBD2. Per germline, CDR1 LNHDA and CDR2 SQIVND (reference sequence). J gave up 4 bases and V 5 bases, and 5 bases lay outside the gene matches. The CDR3 is 15 amino acids. The CDR3 DNA is TGTGCCAGTAGTCCCCTAGCGGGATCCACCGGGGAGCTGTTTTTT. It specifies CASSPLAGSTGELFF.

The genes are TRBV4-2 and TRBJ2-7; weak D call: TRBD2 (6 bases). The V end lost 2 bases, the J end lost 6 bases, and 14 bases lay between the germline ends. This CDR3 region has 14 residues. Germline values: CDR1 LGHNA, CDR2 YNFKEQ. The CDR3 DNA follows: TGTGCCAGCAGCCAAATGGCCGGGAGTGGCGAGCAGTACTTC. Translation: CASSQMAGSGEQYF.

J is TRBJ1-1 and V is TRBV19; D unclear. The CDR3 is 12 residues long. Germline CDR1 reads LNHDA; CDR2 reads SQIVND (reference sequence). The ends were cut back, 6 bases at V and 3 bases at J, with 8 bases in the middle. Here the CDR3 reads CASRHFDTEAFF. As DNA, the CDR3 is TGTGCCAGTAGACATTTTGACACTGAAGCTTTCTTT.

The genes are TRBV7-3 and TRBJ2-1, with 9 bases matching TRBD1. After removal of 5 bases from V and 9 bases from J, the junction contained 14 bases not matched to a gene. The CDR3 runs to 16 residues. Germline V lookup: CDR1 SGHTA, CDR2 FQGTGA. CDR3 bases: TGTGCCAGCAGCCCCTCAGGGACAGGGCGGTATAGTGAGCAGTTCTTC. Its translation is CASSPSGTGRYSEQFF. The entire variable domain, with the rest obtained from reference TRBV7-3 and TRBJ2-1, is as follows: GAGVSQTPSNKVTEKGKYVELRCDPISGHTALYWYRQSLGQGPEFLIYFQGTGAADDSGLPNDRFFAVRPEGSVSTLKIQRTERGDSAVYLCASSPSGTGRYSEQFFGPGTRLTVL.

This clone was seen a few times. The CDR3 region is CASSLAGSTDTQYF. CDR3 DNA sequence: TGTGCCAGCAGCTTAGCGGGCAGCACAGATACGCAGTATTTT. This chain uses TRBV7-9 with TRBJ2-3, with D unclear. V dropped 0 bases and J dropped 0 bases, with 4 bases sitting between them. This CDR3 is 14 amino acids long. Germline V CDR1 and CDR2: SEHNR, FQNEAQ (reference sequence).

This chain links TRBV7-9 with TRBJ2-7; D not certain. The CDR3 loop spans 13 amino acids. CDR1 and CDR2 from the germline V gene are SEHNR and FQNEAQ (reference sequence). The V end lost 5 bases, the J end lost 5 bases, and 13 bases lay between the germline ends. CDR3 region: CASSKSGLNEQYF. In DNA, the CDR3 is TGTGCCAGCAGCAAAAGTGGGCTCAACGAGCAGTACTTC.

The gene calls are TRBV13 and TRBJ2-1, with TRBD2 identical over 10 bases. This CDR3 is built from 13 residues. V was clipped by 4 bases and J by 15 bases; unmatched bases: 9. From germline, CDR1 is PRHDT and CDR2 FYEKMQ (reference sequence). CDR3 DNA: TGTGCCAGCAGCTACCGAAGCGGGAGGGCCGGGTTCTTC. This codes for CASSYRSGRAGFF.

The V gene is TRBV10-3, the J gene TRBJ2-7; tentatively, D is TRBD1 (6 bases). In germline, CDR1 is ENHRY, CDR2 SYGVKD. The V gene lost 3 bases and the J gene lost 4 bases, with 16 bases spanning the gap. This CDR3 has 15 amino acids. DNA for the CDR3: TGTGCCATCAGTGATGAAGCAACAGGGCCATACGAGCAGTACTTC. Translation: CAISDEATGPYEQYF.

This clone was seen once. The V gene is TRBV5-4, the J gene TRBJ1-4; D remains ambiguous. Germline V CDR1 and CDR2: SGHNT, YYREEE (reference sequence). This CDR3 spans 15 amino acids. V was pared by 0 bases and J by 4 bases, with 10 bases between. The CDR3 DNA is TGTGCCAGCAGCTTGGCCGAGGGCCGTAATGAAAAACTGTTTTTT. Its translation: CASSLAEGRNEKLFF.

This chain connects TRBV19 to TRBJ2-6; D ambiguous. The CDR3 totals 15 residues. V was clipped by 8 bases and J by 2 bases, with 13 bases between them. The V gene's germline CDR1 is LNHDA and CDR2 SQIVND (reference sequence). For the CDR3, the DNA is TGTGCCAGTTATCCCGGCGGAGCTGGGGCCAACGTCCTGACTTTC. Residues: CASYPGGAGANVLTF.

V is TRBV28 and J is TRBJ2-2; 9 bases map to TRBD1. CDR3 length: 15 residues. Germline CDR1 reads MDHEN; CDR2 reads SYDVKM. J lost 6 bases, V lost 2 bases, and 4 bases had no gene match. CDR3 in amino acids: CASSLRDREAGELFF. The CDR3 DNA reads as TGTGCCAGCAGTTTAAGGGACAGGGAGGCCGGGGAGCTGTTTTTT.